This T cell receptor beta chain was captured in a study of T cells in Graves' hyperthyroidism and ophthalmopathy. At the level of the study: At the time of initial diagnosis and before any treatment, peripheral blood was collected.

Many counts were recorded for this clonotype. Amplified regions were TCR beta CDR3 sequences from RNA transcripts. The study used the HTBI primer set for a first-round RT-PCR of the TCR CDR3. A single record per CDR3 protein comes from TCRdb applying MiXCR to the multiplex PCR reads. The sample shows about 290,000 distinct CDR3 sequences, over 15% of them seen only once. This CDR3 spans 15 amino acids. Germline V gene data show CDR1 as KGHSH and CDR2 as LQKENI. V was shortened by 3 bases and J by 0 bases, with 10 bases between the two germline ends. The source is a woman aged 60-70 years with Graves' ophthalmopathy. The V and J genes are TRBV18 and TRBJ2-3, with a possible D match to TRBD1 (5 bases). The specimen sequenced was blood. This CDR3 is CASSPTGGSTDTQYF. CDR3 DNA sequence: TGTGCCAGCTCACCTACAGGTGGGAGCACAGATACGCAGTATTTT.